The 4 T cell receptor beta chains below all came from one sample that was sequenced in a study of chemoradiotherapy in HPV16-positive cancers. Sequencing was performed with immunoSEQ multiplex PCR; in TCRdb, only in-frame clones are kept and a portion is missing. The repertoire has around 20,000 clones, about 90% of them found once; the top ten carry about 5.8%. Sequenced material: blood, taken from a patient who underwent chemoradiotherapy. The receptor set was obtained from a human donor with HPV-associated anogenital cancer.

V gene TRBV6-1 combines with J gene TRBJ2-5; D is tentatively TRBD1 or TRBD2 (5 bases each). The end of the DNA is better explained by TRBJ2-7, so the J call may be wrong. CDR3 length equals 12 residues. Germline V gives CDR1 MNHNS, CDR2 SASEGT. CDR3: CASSEGTHEQYF. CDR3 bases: TGTGCCAGCAGTGAGGGGACCCACGAGCAGTACTTC.

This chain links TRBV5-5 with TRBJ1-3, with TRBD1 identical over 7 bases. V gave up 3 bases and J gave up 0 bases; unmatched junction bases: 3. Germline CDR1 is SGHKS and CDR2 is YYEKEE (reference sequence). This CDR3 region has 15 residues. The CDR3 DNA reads TGTGCCAGCAGCTCATGGACAGGCTCTGGAAACACCATATATTTT. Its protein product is CASSSWTGSGNTIYF.

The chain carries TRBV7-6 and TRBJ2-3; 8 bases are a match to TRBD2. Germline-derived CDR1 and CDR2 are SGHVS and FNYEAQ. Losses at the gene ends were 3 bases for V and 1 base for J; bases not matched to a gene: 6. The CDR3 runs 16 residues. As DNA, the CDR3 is TGTGCCAGCAGCTTGGGAGGGACTAGGGGCACAGATACGCAGTATTTT. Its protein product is CASSLGGTRGTDTQYF.

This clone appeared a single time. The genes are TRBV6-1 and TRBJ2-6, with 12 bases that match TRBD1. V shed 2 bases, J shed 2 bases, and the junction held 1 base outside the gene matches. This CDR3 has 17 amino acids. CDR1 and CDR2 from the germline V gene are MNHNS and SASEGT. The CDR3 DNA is TGTGCCAGCAGTGAAAGGGACAGGGGGCCTGGGGCCAACGTCCTGACTTTC. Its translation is CASSERDRGPGANVLTF.